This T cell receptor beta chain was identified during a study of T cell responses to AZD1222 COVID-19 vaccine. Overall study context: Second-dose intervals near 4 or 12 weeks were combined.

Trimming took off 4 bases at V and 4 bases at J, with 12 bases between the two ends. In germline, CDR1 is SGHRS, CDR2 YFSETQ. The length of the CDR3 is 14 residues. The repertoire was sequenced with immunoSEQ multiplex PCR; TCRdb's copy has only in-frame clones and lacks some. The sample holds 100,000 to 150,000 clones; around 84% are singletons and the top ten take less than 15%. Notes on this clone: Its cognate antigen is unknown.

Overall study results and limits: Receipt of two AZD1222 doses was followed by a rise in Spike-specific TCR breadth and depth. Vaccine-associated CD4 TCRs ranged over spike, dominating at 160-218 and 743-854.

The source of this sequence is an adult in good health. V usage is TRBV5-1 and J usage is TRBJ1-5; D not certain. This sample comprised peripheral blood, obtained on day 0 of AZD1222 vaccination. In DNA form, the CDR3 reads TGCGCCAGCAGCCCCGGGAACACGAATCAGCCCCAGCATTTT. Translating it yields CASSPGNTNQPQHF.